These 25 T cell receptor beta chains originate from one sample sequenced in a study of blood T cell repertoires in COVID-19. The data were produced by immunoSEQ multiplex PCR, yet TCRdb's version contains in-frame clones alone and is incomplete. The data show roughly 250,000 clones, 85% to 90% seen once. Sequences were obtained from peripheral blood. These receptors originate from a woman aged 25 to 45 with COVID-19, enrolled during active disease.

This chain links TRBV4-1 with TRBJ1-1; tentative D call: TRBD1 (5 bases). CDR3 length equals 16 residues. Germline V gene data show CDR1 as MGHRA and CDR2 as YSYEKL. Trimming took off 7 bases at V and 2 bases at J, with 20 bases between the two ends. Here the CDR3 DNA reads TGCGCCAGCACCTCAGGGCCCACGGGCCCAAACACTGAAGCTTTCTTT. Its translation: CASTSGPTGPNTEAFF.

The J gene is TRBJ1-5, the V gene TRBV30; 7 bases fit TRBD1. CDR1 and CDR2 (germline): GTSNPN, SVGIG (reference sequence). The CDR3 is 13 residues long. With 5 bases clipped from V and 12 bases from J, the junction kept 13 bases outside the gene matches. For the CDR3, the DNA is TGTGCCTGGGCCGGGACAGTTAACCAAAACCAGCATTTT. It yields the protein CAWAGTVNQNQHF.

This sequence joins TRBV19 and TRBJ2-7, with TRBD1 matching over 9 bases. Germline CDR1 is LNHDA and CDR2 is SQIVND (reference sequence). Losses at the gene ends were 10 bases for V and 3 bases for J; bases not matched to a gene: 13. The CDR3 has 15 residues. Here the CDR3 DNA reads TGTGCCACAAAACAGGGGGCCGGGGTCTTCTACGAGCAGTACTTC. Its protein product is CATKQGAGVFYEQYF.

The V call is TRBV28, the J call TRBJ1-2; 8 bases are shared with TRBD1. Trimming cost V 5 bases and J 5 bases; bases outside gene matches: 16. CDR1 and CDR2 (germline): MDHEN, SYDVKM. The CDR3 spans 17 residues. CDR3 residues: CASSGTPGQGSGYGYTF. DNA of the CDR3: TGTGCCAGCAGTGGGACTCCCGGACAGGGATCTGGGTATGGCTACACCTTC.

The chain carries TRBV30 and TRBJ2-6; D is perhaps TRBD2 (6 bases). The CDR3 totals 14 residues. In germline, CDR1 is GTSNPN, CDR2 SVGIG (reference sequence). The germline V and J ends were trimmed by 3 bases and 3 bases, with 9 bases remaining between them. The CDR3 is CAWSWGVGANVLTF. The CDR3 DNA is TGTGCCTGGAGCTGGGGGGTTGGGGCCAACGTCCTGACTTTC.

The chain carries TRBV3-1 (or the pseudogene TRBV3-2) and TRBJ2-7; 7 nucleotides match TRBD2. Germline CDR1 and CDR2: LGHDT and YNNKEL (reference sequence). The CDR3 totals 16 residues. V gave up 5 bases and J gave up 2 bases; unmatched junction bases: 12. Here the CDR3 DNA reads TGTGCCAGCAGCGCTGCCCCGGGACTATGGCCCTACGAGCAGTACTTC. This codes for CASSAAPGLWPYEQYF.

This rearrangement joins TRBV5-1 to TRBJ2-1, with 8 bases that match TRBD1. V shed 4 bases and J 4 bases; nucleotides not matched to a gene: 7. CDR1 and CDR2 (germline): SGHRS, YFSETQ. The CDR3 sequence is 15 residues long. CDR3 nucleotides: TGCGCCAGCAGCCCGACCGGGACAGGTTACAATGAGCAGTTCTTC. This sequence encodes CASSPTGTGYNEQFF.

The chain couples TRBV10-3 to TRBJ1-1; maybe TRBD1 (6 bases). This CDR3 has 12 residues. The V gene lost 6 bases and the J gene lost 11 bases, with 16 bases spanning the gap. Germline CDR1 reads ENHRY; CDR2 reads SYGVKD. The CDR3 here is CAISNSDRTAFF. CDR3 in DNA: TGTGCCATCAGCAACAGCGACAGGACCGCTTTCTTT.

The chain uses TRBV7-9 and TRBJ1-1, with D perhaps TRBD1 (6 bases). The germline CDR1 and CDR2 sequences are SEHNR and FQNEAQ (reference sequence). CDR3 length: 13 residues. The V end lost 5 bases, the J end lost 7 bases, and 14 bases lay between the germline ends. The chain's CDR3 is CASSMGHNGEAFF. CDR3 DNA sequence: TGTGCCAGCAGCATGGGACACAATGGTGAAGCTTTCTTT.

The chain is built from TRBV2 and TRBJ2-6; weak D call: TRBD1 (6 bases). The CDR3 length is 16 residues. The V gene lost 7 bases and the J gene lost 0 bases, with 13 bases spanning the gap. Germline V gene sequence: CDR1 SNHLY, CDR2 FYNNEI. In DNA, the CDR3 is TGTGCCAGCAAGGCAGGGGCGTTCTCTGGGGCCAACGTCCTGACTTTC. Translated: CASKAGAFSGANVLTF.

The V and J genes are TRBV15 and TRBJ2-5; 10 positions match TRBD2. Germline loops: CDR1 LNHNV, CDR2 YYDKDF (reference sequence). This CDR3 has 18 residues. The V and J ends lost 4 bases and 5 bases, in that order; junction bases with no gene match: 16. For the CDR3, the DNA is TGTGCCACCAGCATTGGGCGGGGGCTAGCGGGGGCCGGGGAGACCCAGTACTTC. It yields the protein CATSIGRGLAGAGETQYF. The whole variable domain, filled in from reference TRBV15 and TRBJ2-5, reads DAMVIQNPRYQVTQFGKPVTLSCSQTLNHNVMYWYQQKSSQAPKLLFHYYDKDFNNEADTPDNFQSRRPNTSFCFLDIRSPGLGDTAMYLCATSIGRGLAGAGETQYFGPGTRLLVL.

The V and J genes are TRBV9 and TRBJ2-1; a weak D match, TRBD1 (5 bases). CDR1 SGDLS and CDR2 YYNGEE come from the germline V gene. With 0 bases removed from V and 7 bases from J, the gap between germline ends came to 11 bases. There are 14 residues in the CDR3. The CDR3 spells CASSVVDAGNEQFF. CDR3 in DNA: TGTGCCAGCAGCGTAGTCGACGCAGGGAATGAGCAGTTCTTC.

Only one count was recorded for this clone. The genes are TRBV19 and TRBJ1-6, with D perhaps matching TRBD1 (5 bases). The germline V gene has CDR1 LNHDA and CDR2 SQIVND (reference sequence). Trimming took 4 bases from V and 6 from J, leaving 7 bases between them. This CDR3 spans 13 amino acids. CDR3 DNA sequence: TGTGCCAGTAGTACGACAGCTAATTCACCCCTCCACTTT. Protein product: CASSTTANSPLHF.

The chain employs TRBV5-1 and TRBJ2-5, with D possibly being TRBD2 (6 bases). The CDR3 covers 13 residues. V was trimmed by 4 bases and J by 2 bases, leaving 9 bases between them. The germline V gene has CDR1 SGHRS and CDR2 YFSETQ. The chain's CDR3 is CASSTGTQETQYF. In DNA, the CDR3 is TGCGCCAGCAGCACCGGGACTCAAGAGACCCAGTACTTC.

The V gene is TRBV15, the J gene TRBJ2-7; maybe TRBD2 (5 bases). The V end was cut by 0 bases, the J end by 9 bases, with 12 bases between. From germline, CDR1 is LNHNV and CDR2 YYDKDF (reference sequence). The CDR3 length is 13 residues. CDR3 residues: CATSRDRAEGQYF. CDR3 sequence (DNA): TGTGCCACCAGCAGAGATAGGGCCGAGGGGCAGTACTTC.

This chain uses TRBV10-3 with TRBJ2-1, with 7 bases identical to TRBD2. CDR1 is ENHRY and CDR2 is SYGVKD in the germline V gene. V shed 2 bases and J 0 bases; nucleotides not matched to a gene: 7. The CDR3 totals 17 residues. CDR3 DNA: TGTGCCATCAGTGAGGGTCCGCGGGGGTCCTCCTACAATGAGCAGTTCTTC. Encoded protein: CAISEGPRGSSYNEQFF.

J is TRBJ2-2 and V is TRBV24-1; D is perhaps TRBD1 (6 bases). The CDR3 sequence is 13 residues long. Germline loops: CDR1 KGHDR, CDR2 SFDVKD. The V and J ends lost 10 bases and 6 bases respectively, with 14 bases between them. The CDR3 loop is CATQGPVAGELFF. The CDR3 region has the DNA TGTGCCACACAGGGCCCCGTGGCCGGGGAGCTGTTTTTT.

The genes are TRBV4-1 and TRBJ2-7, with 8 bases identical to TRBD2. The CDR3 extends over 14 amino acids. CDR1 MGHRA and CDR2 YSYEKL come from the germline V gene. Unmatched junction bases numbered 9, after V lost 4 bases and J lost 7 bases. The CDR3 sequence is CASSPRLALGEQYF. CDR3 nucleotides: TGCGCCAGCAGCCCTCGACTAGCGTTGGGGGAGCAGTACTTC.

The gene calls are TRBV19 and TRBJ1-2; 10 bases align to TRBD1. The V gene's germline CDR1 is LNHDA and CDR2 SQIVND (reference sequence). CDR3 length: 15 amino acids. V gave up 5 bases and J gave up 4 bases; unmatched junction bases: 7. The CDR3 here is CASSPYRTGGYGYTF. The CDR3 coding sequence is TGTGCCAGTAGTCCCTATCGGACAGGGGGCTATGGCTACACCTTC.

The CDR3 nucleotides are TGTGCCAGCAGGGCGGACAGGGGGAATGAAAAACTGTTTTTT. Translation gives CASRADRGNEKLFF. This chain connects TRBV2 to TRBJ1-4, with 10 bases fitting TRBD1. Germline V gives CDR1 SNHLY, CDR2 FYNNEI. CDR3 length: 14 residues. The ends lost 6 bases at V and 5 bases at J; junction bases unmatched: 3.

This clone appeared a few times. The chain links TRBV6-5 to TRBJ1-4; TRBD1 aligns across 7 bases. This CDR3 region has 11 residues. Per germline, CDR1 MNHEY and CDR2 SVGAGI. V gave up 8 bases and J gave up 13 bases; unmatched junction bases: 7. This chain's CDR3 is CASANRGLLFF. In DNA, the CDR3 is TGTGCCAGCGCGAACAGGGGATTACTGTTTTTT.

V and J are TRBV12-3 or TRBV12-4 and TRBJ1-2, with a possible D match to TRBD1 (5 bases). The length of the CDR3 is 12 residues. The V end lost 6 bases, the J end lost 5 bases, and 10 bases lay between the germline ends. In DNA, the CDR3 is TGTGCCAGCAGCGGGGGGAGGTATGGCTACACCTTC. It yields the protein CASSGGRYGYTF.

V and J are TRBV6-5 and TRBJ1-1, with a weak D call TRBD1 (6 bases). This CDR3 contains 14 residues. Trimming shortened V by 5 bases and J by 0 bases, and 10 bases separated the two germline ends. Germline V CDR1 and CDR2: MNHEY, SVGAGI. The CDR3 DNA is TGTGCCAGCAGTATACGACAGGTGAACACTGAAGCTTTCTTT. Residues: CASSIRQVNTEAFF.

V usage is TRBV6-5 and J usage is TRBJ2-2; D not certain. The CDR3 length is 13 residues. The germline V and J ends were trimmed by 7 bases and 5 bases, with 11 bases remaining between them. Germline V CDR1 and CDR2: MNHEY, SVGAGI. Written as DNA, the CDR3 is TGTGCCAGCAAGGCGGTAAGGACCGGGGAGCTGTTTTTT. As protein: CASKAVRTGELFF.

The J gene is TRBJ2-1, the V gene TRBV10-2, with D unclear. Trimming pared 2 bases from V and 1 base from J, leaving 21 bases between. The germline CDR1 and CDR2 sequences are WSHSY and SAAADI. The CDR3 is 19 amino acids. CDR3 nucleotide sequence: TGCGCCAGCAGTGAGCTGACTCCCCCGACCCCCCGTTCCTACAATGAGCAGTTCTTC. Amino acid sequence: CASSELTPPTPRSYNEQFF.